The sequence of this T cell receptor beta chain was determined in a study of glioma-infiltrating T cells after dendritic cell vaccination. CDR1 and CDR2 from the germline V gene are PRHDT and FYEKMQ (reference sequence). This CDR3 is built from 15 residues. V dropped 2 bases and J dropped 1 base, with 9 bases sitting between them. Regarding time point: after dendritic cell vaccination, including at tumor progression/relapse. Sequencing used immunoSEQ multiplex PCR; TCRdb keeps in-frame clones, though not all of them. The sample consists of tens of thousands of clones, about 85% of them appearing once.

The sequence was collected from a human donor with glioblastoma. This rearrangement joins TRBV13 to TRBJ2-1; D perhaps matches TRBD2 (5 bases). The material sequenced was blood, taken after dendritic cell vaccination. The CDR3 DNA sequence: TGTGCCAGCAGCTTAAGGCGGGTTTCCTACAATGAGCAGTTCTTC. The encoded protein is CASSLRRVSYNEQFF.